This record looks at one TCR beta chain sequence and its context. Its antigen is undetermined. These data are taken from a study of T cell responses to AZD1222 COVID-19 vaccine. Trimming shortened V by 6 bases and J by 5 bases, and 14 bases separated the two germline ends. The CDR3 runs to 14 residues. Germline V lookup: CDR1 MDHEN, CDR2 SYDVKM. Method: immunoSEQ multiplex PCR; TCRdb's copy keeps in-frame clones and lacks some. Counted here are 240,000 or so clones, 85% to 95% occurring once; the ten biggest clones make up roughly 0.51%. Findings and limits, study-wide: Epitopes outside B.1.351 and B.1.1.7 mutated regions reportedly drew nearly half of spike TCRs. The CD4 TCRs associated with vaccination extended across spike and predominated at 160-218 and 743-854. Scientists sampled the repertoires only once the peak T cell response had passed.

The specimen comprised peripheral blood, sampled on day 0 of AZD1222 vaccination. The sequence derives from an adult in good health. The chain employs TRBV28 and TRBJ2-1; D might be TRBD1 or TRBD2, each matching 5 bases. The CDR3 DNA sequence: TGTGCCAGCAGACTCCGGGACGGTCACAATGAGCAGTTCTTC. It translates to CASRLRDGHNEQFF. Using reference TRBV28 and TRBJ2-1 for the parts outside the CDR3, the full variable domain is DVKVTQSSRYLVKRTGEKVFLECVQDMDHENMFWYRQDPGLGLRLIYFSYDVKMKEKGDIPEGYSVSREKKERFSLILESASTNQTSMYLCASRLRDGHNEQFFGPGTRLTVL.